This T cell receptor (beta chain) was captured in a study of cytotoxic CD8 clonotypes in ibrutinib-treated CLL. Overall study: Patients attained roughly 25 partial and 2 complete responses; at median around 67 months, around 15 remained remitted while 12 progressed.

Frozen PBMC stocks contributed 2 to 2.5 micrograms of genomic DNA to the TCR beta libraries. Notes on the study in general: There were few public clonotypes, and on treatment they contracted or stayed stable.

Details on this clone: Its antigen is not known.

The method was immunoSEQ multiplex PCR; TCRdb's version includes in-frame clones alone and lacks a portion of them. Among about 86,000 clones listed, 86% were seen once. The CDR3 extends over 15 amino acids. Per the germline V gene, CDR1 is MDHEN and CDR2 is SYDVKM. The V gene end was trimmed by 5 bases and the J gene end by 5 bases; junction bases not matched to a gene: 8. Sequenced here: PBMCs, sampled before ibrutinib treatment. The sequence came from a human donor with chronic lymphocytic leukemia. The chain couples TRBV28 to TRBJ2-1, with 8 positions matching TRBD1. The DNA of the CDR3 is TGTGCCAGCAGTAACTTCAGGGGGCGCGACAATGAGCAGTTCTTC. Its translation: CASSNFRGRDNEQFF.